These T cell receptor beta chains were read from a single sample in a study of blood T cell repertoires in COVID-19. Some clones are missing from TCRdb's copy, which holds only in-frame ones; the method was immunoSEQ multiplex PCR. Of roughly 59,000 clones in the sample, approximately 78% were seen once. The specimen was peripheral blood. The receptors come from a man older than 75 with acute or convalescent COVID-19. Each CDR3 is given with its conserved first and last residue. D genes are given only for firm matches. Size values are once, few and many counts, or a class for expanded clones, and some rows have none.

j_gene: TRBJ2-3; v_gene: TRBV7-3; abundance: NA; d_gene: TRBD1; CDR3nt: TGTGCCAGCAGCTCCGGACAGGGATCCACAGATACGCAGTATTTT; CDR3aa: CASSSGQGSTDTQYF
j_gene: TRBJ2-1; v_gene: TRBV7-2; abundance: NA; d_gene: NA; CDR3nt: TGTGCCAGCAGCTTCCGCCGGGGTGAGAATGAGCAGTTCTTC; CDR3aa: CASSFRRGENEQFF
j_gene: TRBJ2-3; v_gene: TRBV30; abundance: NA; d_gene: TRBD2; CDR3nt: TGTGCCTGGAGTATCGGGGGGGGCACAGATACGCAGTATTTT; CDR3aa: CAWSIGGGTDTQYF
j_gene: TRBJ1-6; v_gene: TRBV16; abundance: NA; d_gene: NA; CDR3nt: TGTGCCAGCAGCCAATCCCATTATAATTCACCCCTCCACTTT; CDR3aa: CASSQSHYNSPLHF
j_gene: TRBJ1-3; v_gene: TRBV9; abundance: NA; d_gene: NA; CDR3nt: TGTGCCAGCAGCGTGGGAGTGGGGGCAGATGGAAACACCATATATTTT; CDR3aa: CASSVGVGADGNTIYF
j_gene: TRBJ2-3; v_gene: TRBV10-2; abundance: few; d_gene: NA; CDR3nt: TGCGCCAGCCAGTATAAAAATACGCAGTATTTT; CDR3aa: CASQYKNTQYF
j_gene: TRBJ1-1; v_gene: TRBV18; abundance: NA; d_gene: NA; CDR3nt: TGTGCCAGCTCACCCATTCATACGACAGGAGCCTCTGAAGCTTTCTTT; CDR3aa: CASSPIHTTGASEAFF
j_gene: TRBJ1-4; v_gene: TRBV5-8; abundance: NA; d_gene: NA; CDR3nt: TGTGCCAGCAGCTTTTCCGGGACTATTAATGAAAAACTGTTTTTT; CDR3aa: CASSFSGTINEKLFF
j_gene: TRBJ2-5; v_gene: TRBV9; abundance: NA; d_gene: TRBD2; CDR3nt: TGTGCCAGCAGCGTAGGACTAGCGGGGGGTTTGGAGACCCAGTACTTC; CDR3aa: CASSVGLAGGLETQYF
j_gene: TRBJ1-3; v_gene: TRBV7-2; abundance: NA; d_gene: TRBD1; CDR3nt: TGTGCCAGCAGCGGACAGGGTCGTAGCTCTGGAAACACCATATATTTT; CDR3aa: CASSGQGRSSGNTIYF
j_gene: TRBJ1-5; v_gene: TRBV2; abundance: NA; d_gene: NA; CDR3nt: TGTGCCAGCAGTGAAGGACAGATTGATCAGCCCCAGCATTTT; CDR3aa: CASSEGQIDQPQHF
j_gene: TRBJ2-1; v_gene: TRBV18; abundance: NA; d_gene: TRBD1; CDR3nt: TGTGCCAGCTCCGTGGGACAGGGGGCTTACAATGAGCAGTTCTTC; CDR3aa: CASSVGQGAYNEQFF
j_gene: TRBJ2-7; v_gene: TRBV19; abundance: NA; d_gene: NA; CDR3nt: TGTGCCAGTAGTATCGGCCTAGGAACCTACGAGCAGTACTTC; CDR3aa: CASSIGLGTYEQYF
j_gene: TRBJ2-1; v_gene: TRBV7-3; abundance: NA; d_gene: NA; CDR3nt: TGTGCCAGCAGCTTAGACAAGGGGCTTGGGCAGTTCTTC; CDR3aa: CASSLDKGLGQFF
j_gene: TRBJ2-7; v_gene: TRBV27; abundance: once; d_gene: TRBD1; CDR3nt: TGTGCCAGCAGTTTAAACCTTGTCAAGGGACAGGGGACCGAGCAGTACTTC; CDR3aa: CASSLNLVKGQGTEQYF
j_gene: TRBJ1-2; v_gene: TRBV20-1; abundance: NA; d_gene: NA; CDR3nt: TGCAGTGCCACGACAGATTATGGCTACACCTTC; CDR3aa: CSATTDYGYTF
j_gene: TRBJ2-1; v_gene: TRBV7-6; abundance: NA; d_gene: TRBD2; CDR3nt: TGTGCCAGCAGCTCGGCGAAGACTAGCGGTAACAATGAGCAGTTCTTC; CDR3aa: CASSSAKTSGNNEQFF
j_gene: TRBJ2-2; v_gene: TRBV6-6; abundance: NA; d_gene: TRBD2; CDR3nt: TGTGCCAGCAGTTTGACTAGCTTGAACACCGGGGAGCTGTTTTTT; CDR3aa: CASSLTSLNTGELFF
j_gene: TRBJ1-5; v_gene: TRBV28; abundance: once; d_gene: NA; CDR3nt: TGTGCCAGCAGTTTAACAGTGAGGGGCAATCAGCCCCAGCATTTT; CDR3aa: CASSLTVRGNQPQHF
j_gene: TRBJ1-3; v_gene: TRBV5-4; abundance: few; d_gene: TRBD1; CDR3nt: TGTGCCAGCAGCTTGGAAGGGGGCCGAGGCACCATATATTTT; CDR3aa: CASSLEGGRGTIYF
j_gene: TRBJ1-1; v_gene: TRBV5-6; abundance: NA; d_gene: TRBD1; CDR3nt: TGTGCCAGCAGACGGGACAGGGTAAAGGGGGACACTGAAGCTTTCTTT; CDR3aa: CASRRDRVKGDTEAFF
j_gene: TRBJ2-7; v_gene: TRBV19; abundance: NA; d_gene: TRBD2; CDR3nt: TGTGCCAGTAGTATGGGGGGGAAACACTACGAGCAGTACTTC; CDR3aa: CASSMGGKHYEQYF
j_gene: TRBJ1-2; v_gene: TRBV3-1/TRBV3-2; abundance: NA; d_gene: NA; CDR3nt: TGTGCCAGCAGCCAAGATCAGGGATACTATGGCTACACCTTC; CDR3aa: CASSQDQGYYGYTF
j_gene: TRBJ1-2; v_gene: TRBV10-3; abundance: NA; d_gene: NA; CDR3nt: TGTGCCATCAGTGTGCAGAACTATGGCTACACCTTC; CDR3aa: CAISVQNYGYTF
j_gene: TRBJ1-2; v_gene: TRBV5-1; abundance: NA; d_gene: TRBD1; CDR3nt: TGCGCCAGCAGCTCTACAGGGGCTAATGGCTACACCTTC; CDR3aa: CASSSTGANGYTF
j_gene: TRBJ2-7; v_gene: TRBV21-1; abundance: NA; d_gene: NA; CDR3nt: TGTGCCAGCAGCGTCCCCGGGAGAGAGTACTTC; CDR3aa: CASSVPGREYF
j_gene: TRBJ1-3; v_gene: TRBV6-5; abundance: NA; d_gene: NA; CDR3nt: TGTGCCAGCAGTTTGGCGGCTCTTGATTCAGGAAACACCATATATTTT; CDR3aa: CASSLAALDSGNTIYF
j_gene: TRBJ1-4; v_gene: TRBV5-1; abundance: NA; d_gene: TRBD1; CDR3nt: TGCGCCAGCAGCCTACAGGGGGAGAGAGAAAAACTGTTTTTT; CDR3aa: CASSLQGEREKLFF
j_gene: TRBJ1-1; v_gene: TRBV11-3; abundance: NA; d_gene: NA; CDR3nt: TGTGCCAGCAACAAGGGAGGGTCGGCGGTAGTGAACACTGAAGCTTTCTTT; CDR3aa: CASNKGGSAVVNTEAFF
j_gene: TRBJ2-7; v_gene: TRBV5-1; abundance: NA; d_gene: TRBD1; CDR3nt: TGCGCCAGCAGCATAACCTCTGTGACAGGGGGCTCCACGCAGTACTTC; CDR3aa: CASSITSVTGGSTQYF
j_gene: TRBJ2-5; v_gene: TRBV7-9; abundance: NA; d_gene: TRBD2; CDR3nt: TGTGCCAGCAGCTTAGGATCAACTAGCGGGCCCAAAGAGACCCAGTACTTC; CDR3aa: CASSLGSTSGPKETQYF
j_gene: TRBJ2-1; v_gene: TRBV7-9; abundance: NA; d_gene: TRBD2; CDR3nt: TGTGCCAGCAGCCTATGGGGACTAGCATCCTACAATGAGCAGTTCTTC; CDR3aa: CASSLWGLASYNEQFF
j_gene: TRBJ2-1; v_gene: TRBV7-3; abundance: NA; d_gene: NA; CDR3nt: TGTGCCAGCAGCTTTAATTCCTACAATGAGCAGTTCTTC; CDR3aa: CASSFNSYNEQFF
j_gene: TRBJ2-1; v_gene: TRBV5-1; abundance: NA; d_gene: TRBD2; CDR3nt: TGCGCCAGCAGCTTGGACGGGGGGGCCTACAATGAGCAGTTCTTC; CDR3aa: CASSLDGGAYNEQFF
j_gene: TRBJ1-1; v_gene: TRBV6-5; abundance: NA; d_gene: NA; CDR3nt: TGTGCCAGCAGTTACTCGCTAGTAGTCGCCGAAGCTTTCTTT; CDR3aa: CASSYSLVVAEAFF
j_gene: TRBJ1-2; v_gene: TRBV9; abundance: NA; d_gene: NA; CDR3nt: TGTGCCAGCAGCGAAGACAGTTATGGCTACACCTTC; CDR3aa: CASSEDSYGYTF
j_gene: TRBJ2-2; v_gene: TRBV2; abundance: NA; d_gene: NA; CDR3nt: TGTGCCAGCAGTGAAGCGCTAGGAGGGGCGGAGGAGCTGTTTTTT; CDR3aa: CASSEALGGAEELFF
j_gene: TRBJ1-5; v_gene: TRBV12-3/TRBV12-4; abundance: NA; d_gene: NA; CDR3nt: TGTGCCAGCAGTCCAGGGGAAAATCAGCCCCAGCATTTT; CDR3aa: CASSPGENQPQHF
j_gene: TRBJ1-3; v_gene: TRBV3-1/TRBV3-2; abundance: NA; d_gene: NA; CDR3nt: TGTGCCAGCAGCCAATCAATCTCTGGAAACACCATATATTTT; CDR3aa: CASSQSISGNTIYF
j_gene: TRBJ1-6; v_gene: TRBV5-1; abundance: NA; d_gene: TRBD1; CDR3nt: TGCGCCAGCACGATAAGACCCGGGACAGGGGGAAATTCACCCCTCCACTTT; CDR3aa: CASTIRPGTGGNSPLHF
j_gene: TRBJ1-3; v_gene: TRBV7-9; abundance: NA; d_gene: NA; CDR3nt: TGTGCCAGCAGCCCCCCCGGGGTTGGAAACACCATATATTTT; CDR3aa: CASSPPGVGNTIYF
j_gene: TRBJ1-1; v_gene: TRBV6-5; abundance: NA; d_gene: TRBD1; CDR3nt: TGTGCCAGCGGTCCCGGGACAGGGATGAACACTGAAGCTTTCTTT; CDR3aa: CASGPGTGMNTEAFF
j_gene: TRBJ1-4; v_gene: TRBV2; abundance: NA; d_gene: TRBD1; CDR3nt: TGTGCCAGCGGACAGGATGAAAAACTGTTTTTT; CDR3aa: CASGQDEKLFF
j_gene: TRBJ2-7; v_gene: TRBV5-1; abundance: NA; d_gene: TRBD2; CDR3nt: TGCGCCAGCAGCTGGGGGGGAAGAAGCTCCTACGAGCAGTACTTC; CDR3aa: CASSWGGRSSYEQYF
j_gene: TRBJ1-5; v_gene: TRBV5-4; abundance: NA; d_gene: TRBD1; CDR3nt: TGTGCCAGCAGCCCAGGGGGTGGAGGCAATCAGCCCCAGCATTTT; CDR3aa: CASSPGGGGNQPQHF
j_gene: TRBJ2-2; v_gene: TRBV2; abundance: NA; d_gene: NA; CDR3nt: TGTGCCAGCAGTGAGACAGGTCCACCGAGGACCGGGGAGCTGTTTTTT; CDR3aa: CASSETGPPRTGELFF
j_gene: TRBJ1-5; v_gene: TRBV19; abundance: NA; d_gene: NA; CDR3nt: TGTGCCAGTAGTATCTTCAGGAAGGATCAGCCCCAGCATTTT; CDR3aa: CASSIFRKDQPQHF
j_gene: TRBJ1-2; v_gene: TRBV10-1; abundance: NA; d_gene: NA; CDR3nt: TGCGCCAATCGGGCAGGGGATCCAAGTAGGGGCTACACCTTC; CDR3aa: CANRAGDPSRGYTF
j_gene: TRBJ2-1; v_gene: TRBV5-1; abundance: NA; d_gene: NA; CDR3nt: TGCGCCAGCAGCCCGAATCTAGCAAACAATGAGCAGTTCTTC; CDR3aa: CASSPNLANNEQFF
j_gene: TRBJ2-1; v_gene: TRBV7-8; abundance: NA; d_gene: TRBD2; CDR3nt: TGTGCCAGCAGCTTAGGGGCGCGGGGGGCCCCAGTTGAGCAGTTCTTC; CDR3aa: CASSLGARGAPVEQFF
j_gene: TRBJ2-1; v_gene: TRBV2; abundance: NA; d_gene: NA; CDR3nt: TGTGCCAGCAGTGACCGGGGCGGGACCAATGAGCAGTTCTTC; CDR3aa: CASSDRGGTNEQFF
j_gene: TRBJ1-3; v_gene: TRBV7-9; abundance: once; d_gene: NA; CDR3nt: TGTGCCAGCAGCTTTTCCAGTTCTGGAAACACCATATATTTT; CDR3aa: CASSFSSSGNTIYF
j_gene: TRBJ1-5; v_gene: TRBV3-1/TRBV3-2; abundance: NA; d_gene: NA; CDR3nt: TGTGCCAGCAGCCAAGGGGACATTGGCAATCAGCCCCAGCATTTT; CDR3aa: CASSQGDIGNQPQHF
j_gene: TRBJ2-1; v_gene: TRBV7-2; abundance: NA; d_gene: TRBD2; CDR3nt: TGTGCCAGCAGCTTATTGGCGGGAGTAACTACCTACAATGAGCAGTTCTTC; CDR3aa: CASSLLAGVTTYNEQFF
j_gene: TRBJ1-5; v_gene: TRBV30; abundance: NA; d_gene: NA; CDR3nt: TGTGCCTGGAGTGTACTCGAGGGTAATCAGCCCCAGCATTTT; CDR3aa: CAWSVLEGNQPQHF